The rows below give T cell receptor beta chains drawn from one sample of a study of T cell repertoires in cytomegalovirus infection. The antigens these receptors bind are not known. TCRdb re-derived calls from the reads in MiXCR, one entry per CDR3 protein. The data contain about 220,000 distinct CDR3 sequences, about 40% of them seen just once; the ten biggest clones take up around 60%. This specimen was CD8+ T cells from cultured PBMCs, taken from culture after CMV antigen stimulation. Receptor source: a human donor in good health (CMV status not recorded). Some clones in this sample may be carry-over from other donors' samples. CDR3s leave out the opening cysteine and the closing phenylalanine or tryptophan. D genes are given only for firm matches. A row's size may be missing; if present it is once, few, many or a size class.

14,TRBJ2-5,TRBV10-3,.,few,AISPDEERYQETQY
13,TRBJ1-1,TRBV27,.,.,ASSPLTGSMPEAF
12,TRBJ1-1,TRBV25-1,.,.,ASSEGGRDTEAF
15,TRBJ2-3,TRBV7-9,TRBD2,few,ASSSRGLAGRTDTQY
10,TRBJ2-1,TRBV12-3/TRBV12-4,.,.,ASSPVWDEQF
10,TRBJ2-1,TRBV7-9,.,.,ASSFLENEQF
12,TRBJ2-7,TRBV9,TRBD1,.,ASSIEGQGVEQY
11,TRBJ1-1,TRBV7-7,.,few,ASSPRFGAEAF
13,TRBJ1-1,TRBV7-6,TRBD1,.,ASSPHRGINTEAF
13,TRBJ2-3,TRBV12-3/TRBV12-4,TRBD2,many,ASSLGLDSTDTQY
9,TRBJ1-6,TRBV7-8,.,few,ASSLDSPLH
14,TRBJ1-5,TRBV28,.,.,ASSSNRLDLNQPQH
12,TRBJ2-3,TRBV6-5,.,few,AKPPQLGADTQY
15,TRBJ2-4,TRBV10-3,.,.,AISESGLGLAKNIQY
13,TRBJ2-7,TRBV28,.,few,ASSPLTGVGYEQY
9,TRBJ2-1,TRBV27,.,.,ASSRGDEQF
15,TRBJ2-1,TRBV10-3,.,few,AIGGWDSEKLHDEQF
13,TRBJ2-7,TRBV6-1,.,.,AISEARGLPYEQY
18,TRBJ2-1,TRBV3-1,.,few,ASSQGSLVRLPSSYNEQF
12,TRBJ2-3,TRBV30,TRBD2,.,AWSGGGGADTQY
10,TRBJ1-3,TRBV20-1,TRBD1,few,SAGTEGNTIY
18,TRBJ2-6,TRBV5-4,.,medium-sized,ASSPVGAPGQTSGANVLT
12,TRBJ2-1,TRBV27,TRBD1,few,ASSHRGRGGEQF
14,TRBJ2-1,TRBV29-1,.,few,SVEDGRAGWFNEQF
14,TRBJ2-2,TRBV7-9,.,.,ASSPFVGSNTGELF
17,TRBJ2-2,TRBV7-3,TRBD2,.,ASSSTGLAGAPVAGELF
14,TRBJ2-3,TRBV7-2,TRBD2,few,ASSLGVVLAGDTQY
14,TRBJ2-7,TRBV14,TRBD1,once,ASSPHPQDRGYEQY
13,TRBJ1-5,TRBV19,.,once,ASRKDSYRRQPQH
12,TRBJ2-7,TRBV5-6,.,.,ASSMTATSYEQY
12,TRBJ1-1,TRBV25-1,TRBD1,.,ASSEFRTGSEAF
13,TRBJ1-2,TRBV7-8,.,few,ASSLERGANYGYT
13,TRBJ2-1,TRBV27,TRBD1,.,ASSLVTGVYNEQF
13,TRBJ2-7,TRBV14,TRBD2,.,ASSTSGRALYEQY
12,TRBJ1-1,TRBV11-2,TRBD1,.,ASRFSTGGTEAF
14,TRBJ2-1,TRBV7-2,TRBD1,many,ASSIDRAHSYNEQF
13,TRBJ2-1,TRBV5-6,.,few,ASSSRQTPYNEQF
12,TRBJ2-3,TRBV5-1,TRBD1,many,ASSSGQGTDTQY
11,TRBJ2-5,TRBV7-9,TRBD2,.,ASSIQRERTQY
15,TRBJ2-3,TRBV4-2,TRBD2,.,ASSQVQRGGQTDTQY
14,TRBJ2-7,TRBV28,.,few,ASSSHRVTESYEQY
13,TRBJ1-1,TRBV13,.,.,ASSLGRGRMGEAF
14,TRBJ2-3,TRBV10-3,.,few,AISEGEDPRTDTQY
13,TRBJ2-2,TRBV6-1,TRBD1,.,ASSIDRGTTGELF
13,TRBJ2-5,TRBV6-1,TRBD2,.,ASKGLAGEGETQY
13,TRBJ1-6,TRBV9,.,.,ASSPGGEHNSPLH
14,TRBJ1-2,TRBV11-2,.,few,ASSPSGTLPNYGYT
12,TRBJ2-7,TRBV12-3/TRBV12-4,.,.,ASSYGQSTYEQY
12,TRBJ2-3,TRBV7-2,.,many,ASSQPKRPDTQY
11,TRBJ2-5,TRBV27,.,.,ASSLNLAETQY
16,TRBJ1-4,TRBV7-6,.,.,ASSLSPRGVPTNEKLF
13,TRBJ2-5,TRBV6-6,TRBD2,.,ASSYSKLAEETQY
13,TRBJ2-1,TRBV9,TRBD2,.,ASSPGLADYNEQF
15,TRBJ2-3,TRBV7-2,TRBD2,few,ASSLREGTPSTDTQY
15,TRBJ2-6,TRBV6-2/TRBV6-3,.,.,ASVLRGRDDGANVLT
15,TRBJ2-7,TRBV28,.,few,ASSFDPGRERNYEQY
14,TRBJ2-1,TRBV7-6,.,few,ASSLRPGGTYNEQF
11,TRBJ2-7,TRBV20-1,TRBD2,.,SARGTSDYEQY
13,TRBJ2-1,TRBV11-3,.,few,ASSPGVGLHNEQF
11,TRBJ2-3,TRBV9,.,.,ASSPAISDTQY